A selection of T cell receptor beta chains follows, all from one sample in a study of graft-versus-host responses after intestinal transplantation. No cognate antigen is known for these TCRs. The table came from immunoSEQ multiplex PCR; TCRdb's copy has only in-frame clones and leaves some out. The sample includes tens of thousands of clones, 84% of them seen just once. Source: unstimulated CD4+ T cells sorted from spleen or lymph node cells, taken before transplant. The receptors were sampled from a human donor who was the organ donor for an intestinal transplant. The CDR3 runs from the conserved cysteine through the conserved F or W. Fields, in order: CDR3 DNA, CDR3 protein, V gene, CDR3 length, D gene, J gene, clone size. A D gene is named only where the DNA matches it firmly. Part of the rows lack a size; the others show once, few, many or a class for expanded clones.

DNA: TGTGCCAGCAGCTTAGCGAGCGGGAAAGAGACCCAGTACTTC; CDR3: CASSLASGKETQYF; V: TRBV7-9; length: 14; D: TRBD2; J: TRBJ2-5; size: -
DNA: TGTGCCAGCAGTTCGGGGACAATAATGAACACTGAAGCTTTCTTT; CDR3: CASSSGTIMNTEAFF; V: TRBV28; length: 15; D: -; J: TRBJ1-1; size: -
DNA: TGTGCCAGCAGCTACAGATGGCGGGGGGGGGCCTCTGATGAGCAGTTCTTC; CDR3: CASSYRWRGGASDEQFF; V: TRBV7-9; length: 17; D: TRBD2; J: TRBJ2-1; size: -
DNA: TGTGCCAGCAGCAAGTCTAGCGGGGCCTACAATGAGCAGTTCTTC; CDR3: CASSKSSGAYNEQFF; V: TRBV21-1; length: 15; D: -; J: TRBJ2-1; size: few
DNA: TGTGCCAGCAGCTTGTCGACAGGGGGTAATTCACCCCTCCACTTT; CDR3: CASSLSTGGNSPLHF; V: TRBV11-2; length: 15; D: TRBD1; J: TRBJ1-6; size: -
DNA: TGTGCCAGCAGTCATACAGGGGGCACTGAAGCTTTCTTT; CDR3: CASSHTGGTEAFF; V: TRBV5-6; length: 13; D: TRBD1; J: TRBJ1-1; size: -
DNA: TGTGCCAGCTCACCACCTGGGGGCTCGAGCTCCTACAATGAGCAGTTCTTC; CDR3: CASSPPGGSSSYNEQFF; V: TRBV18; length: 17; D: -; J: TRBJ2-1; size: once
DNA: TGTGCCAGCAGTCGCGGACAGCCCCAAGAGACCCAGTACTTC; CDR3: CASSRGQPQETQYF; V: TRBV28; length: 14; D: -; J: TRBJ2-5; size: -
DNA: TGTGCCAGCGGGACCAGGGGTTACAATGAGCAGTTCTTC; CDR3: CASGTRGYNEQFF; V: TRBV7-2; length: 13; D: -; J: TRBJ2-1; size: -
DNA: TGTGCCAGCAGCTTACCCGGGACAGTTGATGGCTACACCTTC; CDR3: CASSLPGTVDGYTF; V: TRBV7-9; length: 14; D: TRBD1; J: TRBJ1-2; size: -
DNA: TGTGCCAGCAGCTTAATGCCAGGGACTGCAGATACGCAGTATTTT; CDR3: CASSLMPGTADTQYF; V: TRBV7-3; length: 15; D: -; J: TRBJ2-3; size: -
DNA: TGCGCCAGCAGCGGGGGGTGGGGCGATTCACCCCTCCACTTT; CDR3: CASSGGWGDSPLHF; V: TRBV5-1; length: 14; D: -; J: TRBJ1-6; size: -
DNA: TGTGCCAGCGGATCCAGGGACATCTACAATGAGCAGTTCTTC; CDR3: CASGSRDIYNEQFF; V: TRBV5-4; length: 14; D: -; J: TRBJ2-1; size: -
DNA: TGTGCCAGCAGTACGAAGACAGGTGGCTATGGCTACACCTTC; CDR3: CASSTKTGGYGYTF; V: TRBV6-5; length: 14; D: -; J: TRBJ1-2; size: -
DNA: TGTGCCAGTAAGGGGATCGAGACCAATCAGCCCCAGCATTTT; CDR3: CASKGIETNQPQHF; V: TRBV19; length: 14; D: -; J: TRBJ1-5; size: -
DNA: TGTGCCAGCAGAACAGGACAGTACCAAGAGACCCAGTACTTC; CDR3: CASRTGQYQETQYF; V: TRBV5-6; length: 14; D: -; J: TRBJ2-5; size: -
DNA: TGTGCCAACGCCGGACAGGGAGGGTATGGCTACACCTTC; CDR3: CANAGQGGYGYTF; V: TRBV10-3; length: 13; D: TRBD1; J: TRBJ1-2; size: -
DNA: TGTGCCAGCAGCACCTCGGACAGATACCAAGAGACCCAGTACTTC; CDR3: CASSTSDRYQETQYF; V: TRBV7-9; length: 15; D: -; J: TRBJ2-5; size: -
DNA: TGCGCCAGCAGCCATCAGCGGGGCAGCACAGATACGCAGTATTTT; CDR3: CASSHQRGSTDTQYF; V: TRBV4-1; length: 15; D: TRBD2; J: TRBJ2-3; size: -
DNA: TGTGCCAGCAGCTTAGGACAGGGGGCCGGCTATAATTCACCCCTCCACTTT; CDR3: CASSLGQGAGYNSPLHF; V: TRBV7-3; length: 17; D: TRBD1; J: TRBJ1-6; size: -
DNA: TGTGCCAGCTCACCACTTCCAGGGGCTGTGGGCTATGGCTACACCTTC; CDR3: CASSPLPGAVGYGYTF; V: TRBV18; length: 16; D: -; J: TRBJ1-2; size: -
DNA: TGTGCCAGCAGTGCCAACGCGCGGGGAACAGATACGCAGTATTTT; CDR3: CASSANARGTDTQYF; V: TRBV28; length: 15; D: -; J: TRBJ2-3; size: once
DNA: TGTGCCAGCAGGCAAACAGGGGCGGCTAATGAAAAACTGTTTTTT; CDR3: CASRQTGAANEKLFF; V: TRBV27; length: 15; D: TRBD1; J: TRBJ1-4; size: -
DNA: TGTGCCAGCAGCTTAGCGTCTCAGCGGAGCTCCTATAATTCACCCCTCCACTTT; CDR3: CASSLASQRSSYNSPLHF; V: TRBV7-6; length: 18; D: -; J: TRBJ1-6; size: once
DNA: TGTGCCAGCAGCTGGACAGCCTCCTACAATGAGCAGTTCTTC; CDR3: CASSWTASYNEQFF; V: TRBV6-5; length: 14; D: -; J: TRBJ2-1; size: -
DNA: TGTGCCAGCAGCGTAGACGGAGCAGGGGAGAGTGAAAAACTGTTTTTT; CDR3: CASSVDGAGESEKLFF; V: TRBV9; length: 16; D: -; J: TRBJ1-4; size: -
DNA: TGTGCCAGCAGTGACCCGGGACTAGCTCAGTATTTT; CDR3: CASSDPGLAQYF; V: TRBV28; length: 12; D: TRBD2; J: TRBJ2-3; size: -
DNA: TGTGCCTGGAGTCTCACAGGGTGGGGGGCCAACGTCCTGACTTTC; CDR3: CAWSLTGWGANVLTF; V: TRBV30; length: 15; D: -; J: TRBJ2-6; size: -
DNA: TGTGCCTCCTTCCGGACAGATACGGCTTTCTTT; CDR3: CASFRTDTAFF; V: TRBV6-6; length: 11; D: -; J: TRBJ1-1; size: -
DNA: TGTGCCAGCAGCTTGGGACAGTCTGGGGCCAACGTCCTGACTTTC; CDR3: CASSLGQSGANVLTF; V: TRBV7-3; length: 15; D: TRBD1; J: TRBJ2-6; size: -
DNA: TGTGCCAGTAGTTCCCCGGACAGGGGCCTTGGTTACACCTTC; CDR3: CASSSPDRGLGYTF; V: TRBV19; length: 14; D: TRBD1; J: TRBJ1-2; size: -